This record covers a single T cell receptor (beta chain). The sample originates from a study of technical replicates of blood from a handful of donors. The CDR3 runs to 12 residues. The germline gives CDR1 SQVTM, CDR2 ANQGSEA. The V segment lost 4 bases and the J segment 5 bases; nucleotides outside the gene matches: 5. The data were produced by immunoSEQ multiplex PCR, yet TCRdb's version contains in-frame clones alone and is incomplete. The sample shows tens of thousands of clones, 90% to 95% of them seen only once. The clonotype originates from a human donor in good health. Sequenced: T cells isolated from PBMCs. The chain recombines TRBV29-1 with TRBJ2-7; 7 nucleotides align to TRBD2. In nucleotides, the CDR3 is TGCAGCGTTGTATGGGGAGGGAACGAGCAGTACTTC. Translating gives CSVVWGGNEQYF.